This T cell receptor (beta chain) was identified in a study of cytomegalovirus exposure and HLA in healthy donors. The PCR ran on 60 Vbeta and 13 Jbeta primers. Repertoires were generated with immunoSEQ multiplex PCR, while TCRdb's copy carries only in-frame clones and drops some. The sample consists of about 220,000 clones, around 80% of them appearing once. This CDR3 region has 15 residues. Germline loops: CDR1 SGDLS, CDR2 YYNGEE. The J gene is TRBJ2-5, the V gene TRBV9, with 12 positions matching TRBD1. Matching the DNA end better, TRBJ2-7 makes the J call doubtful. The sequenced sample was PBMCs. The sequence was obtained from a man aged 18 to 29 in good health and CMV-seronegative. The DNA of the CDR3 is TGTGCCAGCAGCCAGTGGGGACAGGGGGCTGACGAGCAGTACTTC. It encodes CASSQWGQGADEQYF.